This T cell receptor (beta chain) emerged from a study of cytomegalovirus exposure and HLA in healthy donors. Of note for this clone: Its antigen is still unknown.

The PCR contained 60 Vbeta and 13 Jbeta primers. Per the original data handling: Unique TCR beta chains numbered roughly 83 million in a later analysis, with roughly 10 million shared. Data came from immunoSEQ multiplex PCR; TCRdb stores just in-frame clones and leaves some out. V and J calls and clone size are as listed in that table; D and trimming were resolved from the DNA. This table has approximately 86,000 clones, 76% appearing once. Study-wide results and limits: Rates of TCR association differed by HLA locus in a later analysis, with DRB1 highest and HLA-C lowest. Some TCR beta chains (over 150 of them) were listed as cytomegalovirus-associated. Other equally common chains were less clonally expanded than HLA-associated TCR beta chains, a later analysis showed.

The CDR3 length is 15 residues. V gave up 4 bases and J gave up 4 bases; unmatched junction bases: 10. CDR1 is GTSNPN, CDR2 SVGIG, per germline (reference sequence). This TCR came from a man aged 40-49 years in good health and CMV-seronegative. This sequence joins TRBV30 and TRBJ1-2; 9 bases agree with TRBD1. Sequenced input: PBMCs. CDR3 region: CAWTSGQGLGYGYTF. Written as DNA, the CDR3 is TGTGCCTGGACCTCCGGACAGGGGTTGGGCTATGGCTACACCTTC. The full variable domain, completed using reference TRBV30 and TRBJ1-2, is SQTIHQWPATLVQPVGSPLSLECTVEGTSNPNLYWYRQAAGRGLQLLFYSVGIGQISSEVPQNLSASRPQDRQFILSSKKLLLSDSGFYLCAWTSGQGLGYGYTFGSGTRLTVV.